This T cell receptor beta chain was observed in a study of T cells in Graves' hyperthyroidism and ophthalmopathy. About the research overall: It was at initial diagnosis, before any treatment, that peripheral blood was collected.

The CDR3 is 15 residues long. V was trimmed by 6 bases and J by 3 bases, leaving 18 bases between them. The germline gives CDR1 GTSNPN, CDR2 SVGIG (reference sequence). This clonotype came up many times. Its antigen is unknown. Whole-study results and caveats: The model made its ophthalmopathy prediction, and onset followed a median about 6.8 months later.

Diagnosis rested on symptoms, serum thyroxine and TRAb, thyroid ultrasound, and orbital computed tomography. Using over 8.5 ml of fresh peripheral blood, PBMCs were prepared. TCR beta CDR3 regions were amplified from RNA. The HTBI primer set served for first-round RT-PCR of the TCR CDR3. TCRdb itself ran the multiplex PCR reads through MiXCR, one entry per CDR3 protein. The table shows some 500,000 distinct CDR3 sequences, with roughly 15% occurring only once. This rearrangement joins TRBV30 to TRBJ2-1; D gene unclear. The source material was blood. The TCR was taken from a woman in her thirties with Graves' ophthalmopathy. This CDR3 reads CACPTGPLHYNEQFF. The DNA of the CDR3 is TGTGCCTGCCCAACCGGGCCACTCCACTACAATGAGCAGTTCTTC.